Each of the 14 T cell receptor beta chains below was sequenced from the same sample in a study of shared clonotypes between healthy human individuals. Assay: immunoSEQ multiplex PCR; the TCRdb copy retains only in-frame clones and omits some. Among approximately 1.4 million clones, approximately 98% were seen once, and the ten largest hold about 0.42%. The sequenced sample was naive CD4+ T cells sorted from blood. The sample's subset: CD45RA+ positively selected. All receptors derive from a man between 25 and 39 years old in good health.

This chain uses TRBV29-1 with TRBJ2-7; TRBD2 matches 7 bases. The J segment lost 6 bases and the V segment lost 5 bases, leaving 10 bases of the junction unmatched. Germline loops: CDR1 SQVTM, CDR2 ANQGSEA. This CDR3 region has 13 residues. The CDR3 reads CSVIPGLVSEQYF. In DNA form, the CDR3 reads TGCAGCGTTATTCCAGGACTAGTAAGCGAGCAGTACTTC.

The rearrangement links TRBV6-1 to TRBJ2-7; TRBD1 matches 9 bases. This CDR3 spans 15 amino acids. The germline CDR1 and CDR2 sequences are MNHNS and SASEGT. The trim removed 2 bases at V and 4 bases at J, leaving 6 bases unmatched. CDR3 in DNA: TGTGCCAGCAGTGAAAGGGGACAGGGTCCTTACGAGCAGTACTTC. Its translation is CASSERGQGPYEQYF.

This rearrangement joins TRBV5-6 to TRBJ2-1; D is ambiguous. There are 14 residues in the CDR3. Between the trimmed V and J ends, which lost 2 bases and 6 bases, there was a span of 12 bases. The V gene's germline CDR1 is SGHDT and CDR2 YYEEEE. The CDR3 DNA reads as TGTGCCAGCAGCTTCTTTAATGCTCCCAATGAGCAGTTCTTC. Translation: CASSFFNAPNEQFF.

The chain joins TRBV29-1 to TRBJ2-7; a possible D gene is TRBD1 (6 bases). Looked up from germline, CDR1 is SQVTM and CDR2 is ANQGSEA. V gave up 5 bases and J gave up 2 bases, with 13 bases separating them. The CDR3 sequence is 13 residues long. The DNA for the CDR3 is TGCAGCGTTCAGGGGCATTGGACCTACGAGCAGTACTTC. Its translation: CSVQGHWTYEQYF.

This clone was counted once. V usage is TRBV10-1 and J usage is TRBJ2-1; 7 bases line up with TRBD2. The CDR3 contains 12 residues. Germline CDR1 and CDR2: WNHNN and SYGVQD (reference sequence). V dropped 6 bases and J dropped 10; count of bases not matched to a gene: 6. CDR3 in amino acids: CASSARAGEQFF. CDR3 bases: TGCGCCAGCAGCGCCAGAGCGGGGGAGCAGTTCTTC.

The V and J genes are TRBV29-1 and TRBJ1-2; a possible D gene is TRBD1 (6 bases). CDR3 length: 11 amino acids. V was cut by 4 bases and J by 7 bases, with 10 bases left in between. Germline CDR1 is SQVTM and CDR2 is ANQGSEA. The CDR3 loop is CSVGQASGYTF. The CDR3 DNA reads TGCAGCGTTGGACAGGCCTCTGGCTACACCTTC.

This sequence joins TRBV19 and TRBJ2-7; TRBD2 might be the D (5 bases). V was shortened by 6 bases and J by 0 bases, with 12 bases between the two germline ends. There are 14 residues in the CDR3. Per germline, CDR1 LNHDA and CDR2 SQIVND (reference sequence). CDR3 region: CASRPRGSSYEQYF. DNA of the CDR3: TGTGCCAGTAGACCCCGAGGGAGCTCCTACGAGCAGTACTTC.

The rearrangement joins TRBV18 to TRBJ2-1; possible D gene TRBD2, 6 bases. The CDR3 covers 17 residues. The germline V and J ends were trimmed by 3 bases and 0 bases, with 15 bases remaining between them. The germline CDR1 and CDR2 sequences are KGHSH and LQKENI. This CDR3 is CASSPLRRGSSYNEQFF. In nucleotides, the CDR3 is TGTGCCAGCTCACCCTTAAGGAGGGGCAGCTCCTACAATGAGCAGTTCTTC.

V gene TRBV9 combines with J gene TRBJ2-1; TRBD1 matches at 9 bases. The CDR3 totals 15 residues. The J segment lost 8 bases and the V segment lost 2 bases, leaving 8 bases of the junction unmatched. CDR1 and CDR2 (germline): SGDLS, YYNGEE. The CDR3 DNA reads TGTGCCAGCAGCGTCCTGGGACAGGGAATAGATGAGCAGTTCTTC. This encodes CASSVLGQGIDEQFF.

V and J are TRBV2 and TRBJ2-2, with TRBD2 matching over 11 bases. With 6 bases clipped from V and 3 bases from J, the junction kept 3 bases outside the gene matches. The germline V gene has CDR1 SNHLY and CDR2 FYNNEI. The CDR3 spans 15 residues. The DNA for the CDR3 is TGTGCCAGCAGCGGGACTAGCGGAGACACCGGGGAGCTGTTTTTT. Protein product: CASSGTSGDTGELFF.

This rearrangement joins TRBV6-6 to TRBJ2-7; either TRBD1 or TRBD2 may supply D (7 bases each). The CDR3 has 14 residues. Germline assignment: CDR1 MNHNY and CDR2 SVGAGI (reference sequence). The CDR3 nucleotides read TGTGCTGCAGGGGGGGCGACGTCTTCCTACGAGCAGTACTTC. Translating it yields CAAGGATSSYEQYF.

The CDR3 sequence: CASTKIRGAQTEAFF. The CDR3 DNA follows: TGTGCCAGCACCAAGATACGGGGGGCCCAAACTGAAGCTTTCTTT. This sequence joins TRBV2 and TRBJ1-1, with D perhaps TRBD1 (6 bases). The CDR3 is 15 residues long. The germline V and J ends were trimmed by 7 bases and 5 bases, with 20 bases remaining between them. From germline, CDR1 is SNHLY and CDR2 FYNNEI.

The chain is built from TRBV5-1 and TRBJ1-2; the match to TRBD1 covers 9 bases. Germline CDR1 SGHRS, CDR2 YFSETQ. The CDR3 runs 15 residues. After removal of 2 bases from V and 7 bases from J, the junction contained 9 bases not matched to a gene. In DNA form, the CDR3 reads TGCGCCAGCAGCTTCTCAGGGGCGGACAGGGGTGGCTACACCTTC. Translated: CASSFSGADRGGYTF. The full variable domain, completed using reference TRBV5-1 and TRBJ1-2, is KAGVTQTPRYLIKTRGQQVTLSCSPISGHRSVSWYQQTPGQGLQFLFEYFSETQRNKGNFPGRFSGRQFSNSRSEMNVSTLELGDSALYLCASSFSGADRGGYTFGSGTRLTVV.

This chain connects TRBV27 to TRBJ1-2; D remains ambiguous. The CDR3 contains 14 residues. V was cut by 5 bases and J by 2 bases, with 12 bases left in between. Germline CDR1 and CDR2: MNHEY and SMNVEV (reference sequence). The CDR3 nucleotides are TGTGCCAGCAGTCTTTCCGGACCCAACTATGGCTACACCTTC. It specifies CASSLSGPNYGYTF.